These 5 T cell receptor beta chains originate from one sample sequenced in a study of identical twins. TCRdb ran MiXCR on the 5' RACE reads and lists one entry per CDR3 protein. The data contain about 190,000 distinct CDR3 sequences, more than 15% of them singletons. The same sample was also studied in work on T cells expressing NK-cell markers.

The specimen sequenced was CD8+ T cells sorted from blood. The receptors originated from a woman younger than 30 in good health.

As to this clonotype: Sequence at one end of the junction differs from germline and may be a read error. This sequence joins TRBV7-9 and TRBJ2-7; 7 bases agree with TRBD1. This CDR3 comprises 16 residues. Germline CDR1 SEHNR, CDR2 FQNEAQ (reference sequence). The CDR3 DNA reads TGTGCCAGCAGGGGCGACAGGGACAAAAGATCCTACGCGCAGTACTTC. It is translated as CASRGDRDKRSYAQYF. Full variable domain (rest looked up from reference TRBV7-9 and TRBJ2-7): DTGVSQNPRHKITKRGQNVTFRCDPISEHNRLYWYRQTLGQGPEFLTYFQNEAQLEKSRLLSDRFSAERPKGSFSTLEIQRTEQGDSAMYLCASRGDRDKRSYAQYFGPGTRLTVT.

As DNA, the CDR3 is TGTGCCAGCAGCGCCAAAGGTGAGCAGTTCTTC. This sequence encodes CASSAKGEQFF. The genes are TRBV7-9 and TRBJ2-1; D remains ambiguous. V was shortened by 5 bases and J by 9 bases, with 8 bases between the two germline ends. Germline assignment: CDR1 SEHNR and CDR2 FQNEAQ (reference sequence). The CDR3 has 11 residues.

J is TRBJ2-7 and V is TRBV11-2; no reliable D call. The CDR3 runs to 13 residues. Trimming removed 8 bases from V and 5 bases from J, with 16 bases in between. The germline CDR1 and CDR2 sequences are SGHAT and FQNNGV. CDR3 sequence (DNA): TGTGCCAGCGGATTGCTATTAGGGAACGAGCAGTACTTC. Encoded protein: CASGLLLGNEQYF.

The chain uses TRBV7-9 and TRBJ2-3; D ambiguous. The CDR3 has 13 residues. V gave up 5 bases and J gave up 4 bases, with 10 bases separating them. Germline lookup yields CDR1 SEHNR and CDR2 FQNEAQ (reference sequence). The CDR3 DNA sequence: TGTGCCAGCAGCCCAAGGGTCTCAGATACGCAGTATTTT. It codes for CASSPRVSDTQYF. The full variable domain, with the rest looked up from reference TRBV7-9 and TRBJ2-3, is DTGVSQNPRHKITKRGQNVTFRCDPISEHNRLYWYRQTLGQGPEFLTYFQNEAQLEKSRLLSDRFSAERPKGSFSTLEIQRTEQGDSAMYLCASSPRVSDTQYFGPGTRLTVL.

The chain couples TRBV7-9 to TRBJ2-1; D is undetermined. Germline-derived CDR1 and CDR2 are SEHNR and FQNEAQ (reference sequence). Trimming removed 4 bases at V and 5 bases at J, with 15 bases between. The CDR3 extends over 15 amino acids. The CDR3 DNA is TGTGCCAGCAGCTCCTCAGCTAGGAAAGACAATGAGCAGTTCTTC. It encodes CASSSSARKDNEQFF.